These 31 T cell receptor beta chains came from one sample sequenced in a study of vaccination effects on CD4 cells after COVID-19. The assay was immunoSEQ multiplex PCR, and TCRdb's table has in-frame clones only and misses some. The sample records roughly 67,000 clones, 60% to 85% being singletons. Antigen-specific CD4+ T cells were expanded with viral peptide pools in the ViraFEST assay before sequencing. Researchers isolated CD4+ T cells once ten to eleven days of culture had elapsed. Nucleocapsid antibody tests were negative, and the vaccine recipients had no prior SARS-CoV-2 infection. The antigens of these receptors remain unknown. The material was CD4+ T cells from PBMCs cultured with SARS-CoV-2 spike peptides, obtained before COVID-19 vaccination. The receptor set was obtained from a human donor who received a COVID-19 vaccine.

The chain carries TRBV27 and TRBJ2-2, with TRBD2 matching over 8 bases. There are 15 residues in the CDR3. V shed 7 bases, J shed 7 bases, and the junction held 11 bases outside the gene matches. Germline V gene data show CDR1 as MNHEY and CDR2 as SMNVEV (reference sequence). The chain's CDR3 is CASTWLAGTHGELFF. The CDR3 nucleotides are TGTGCCAGCACCTGGCTAGCGGGTACCCACGGGGAGCTGTTTTTT.

The CDR3 protein is CASSLSVDSSYEQYV. CDR3 nucleotide sequence: TGTGCCAGCAGTTTATCCGTAGATTCCTCCTACGAGCAGTACGTC. The V call is TRBV27, the J call TRBJ2-7; D call uncertain. Trimming removed 0 bases at V and 0 bases at J, with 9 bases between. Germline V lookup: CDR1 MNHEY, CDR2 SMNVEV (reference sequence). The CDR3 length is 15 residues.

This clone was seen a single time. CDR3 region: CASRPEGHGYTF. DNA of the CDR3: TGTGCCAGCAGACCCGAGGGGCATGGCTACACCTTC. V gene TRBV6-5 combines with J gene TRBJ1-2; D might be TRBD1 (5 bases). Trimming removed 6 bases from V and 6 bases from J, with 11 bases in between. The CDR3 is 12 residues long. Germline V gene sequence: CDR1 MNHEY, CDR2 SVGAGI.

The chain links TRBV6-5 to TRBJ1-5; 8 nucleotides agree with TRBD1. Losses at the gene ends were 6 bases for V and 1 base for J; bases not matched to a gene: 5. The CDR3 has 15 amino acids. CDR1 is MNHEY, CDR2 SVGAGI, per germline. DNA for the CDR3: TGTGCCAGCAGAGACAGGGGTCGGAGCAATCAGCCCCAGCATTTT. Amino acid sequence: CASRDRGRSNQPQHF.

This chain joins TRBV3-1 (or the pseudogene TRBV3-2) and TRBJ2-5, with 7 bases fitting TRBD1. V was clipped by 0 bases and J by 4 bases; unmatched bases: 5. CDR1 and CDR2 from the germline V gene are LGHDT and YNNKEL (reference sequence). This CDR3 spans 15 amino acids. The CDR3 DNA is TGTGCCAGCAGCCAAGATAGGAGACAGGGAGAGACCCAGTACTTC. As protein: CASSQDRRQGETQYF.

The gene calls are TRBV5-6 and TRBJ2-3; 15 nucleotides match TRBD2. The V and J ends lost 4 bases and 4 bases, in that order; junction bases with no gene match: 4. This CDR3 comprises 16 residues. Germline-derived CDR1 and CDR2 are SGHDT and YYEEEE. The CDR3 sequence is CASSLRTSGGADTQYF. The CDR3 DNA reads as TGTGCCAGCAGCCTACGGACTAGCGGGGGGGCAGATACGCAGTATTTT.

The chain links TRBV6-2 or TRBV6-3 to TRBJ2-5, with TRBD2 matching over 8 bases. The CDR3 length is 15 residues. Germline V gene lookup returns CDR1 MNHEY and CDR2 SVGEGT. V shed 4 bases, J shed 5 bases, and the junction held 9 bases outside the gene matches. CDR3 DNA sequence: TGTGCCAGCAGTTCCCCGACACGGGAGGGGGAGACCCAGTACTTC. Residues: CASSSPTREGETQYF.

CDR3 nucleotide sequence: TGTGCCAGCAGTGTACAGGGGAGTCAGCCCCAGCATTTT. This translates into CASSVQGSQPQHF. This chain joins TRBV2 and TRBJ1-5; 7 nucleotides line up with TRBD1. The V gene's germline CDR1 is SNHLY and CDR2 FYNNEI. V lost 4 bases to trimming and J lost 6 bases; unmatched junction nucleotides: 3. CDR3 length: 13 residues.

The rearrangement joins TRBV2 to TRBJ2-5; the match to TRBD1 covers 7 bases. Per the germline V gene, CDR1 is SNHLY and CDR2 is FYNNEI. J gave up 5 bases and V 6 bases, and 12 bases lay outside the gene matches. CDR3 length: 15 residues. Here the CDR3 DNA reads TGTGCCAGCAGGCAAGCGACAGGGATTGGCGAGACCCAGTACTTC. Translating it yields CASRQATGIGETQYF. The whole variable domain, remainder taken from reference TRBV2 and TRBJ2-5, is EPEVTQTPSHQVTQMGQEVILRCVPISNHLYFYWYRQILGQKVEFLVSFYNNEISEKSEIFDDQFSVERPDGSNFTLKIRSTKLEDSAMYFCASRQATGIGETQYFGPGTRLLVL.

This clone has a single count. The rearrangement uses TRBV18 and TRBJ1-2; the D gene is possibly TRBD1 (6 bases). Germline V lookup: CDR1 KGHSH, CDR2 LQKENI. Trimming left V 3 bases short and J 2 bases short, with 10 bases between. This CDR3 has 14 amino acids. CDR3 sequence: CASSPPTGNYGYTF. CDR3 nucleotides: TGTGCCAGCTCACCTCCTACAGGGAACTATGGCTACACCTTC.

The rearrangement uses TRBV7-3 and TRBJ2-3; 8 bases match TRBD2. Losses at the gene ends were 2 bases for V and 0 bases for J; bases not matched to a gene: 1. CDR3 length equals 15 residues. Per germline, CDR1 SGHTA and CDR2 FQGTGA. CDR3 protein: CASSLGLASTDTQYF. The DNA of the CDR3 is TGTGCCAGCAGCTTAGGACTAGCTAGCACAGATACGCAGTATTTT.

This clone was detected once. The chain joins TRBV2 to TRBJ1-1; a possible D gene is TRBD1 (6 bases). Germline CDR1 and CDR2: SNHLY and FYNNEI. V was clipped by 3 bases and J by 3 bases, with 11 bases between them. CDR3 length equals 14 residues. CDR3 in amino acids: CASSERGVYTEAFF. The CDR3 DNA sequence: TGTGCCAGCAGTGAGAGGGGGGTGTACACTGAAGCTTTCTTT.

The gene calls are TRBV18 and TRBJ1-1; 7 nucleotides line up with TRBD1. The V gene's germline CDR1 is KGHSH and CDR2 LQKENI. Trimming cost V 5 bases and J 3 bases; bases outside gene matches: 3. The CDR3 is made up of 13 amino acids. CDR3 nucleotide sequence: TGTGCCAGCTCATCAACAGGGGACACTGAAGCTTTCTTT. Translated, it gives CASSSTGDTEAFF. The whole variable domain, remainder taken from reference TRBV18 and TRBJ1-1, is NAGVMQNPRHLVRRRGQEARLRCSPMKGHSHVYWYRQLPEEGLKFMVYLQKENIIDESGMPKERFSAEFPKEGPSILRIQQVVRGDSAAYFCASSSTGDTEAFFGQGTRLTVV.

This clone was seen only once. This chain joins TRBV18 and TRBJ1-3, with D possibly TRBD1 on 5 matching bases. This CDR3 spans 15 amino acids. The germline V gene has CDR1 KGHSH and CDR2 LQKENI. Between the trimmed V and J ends, which lost 6 bases and 0 bases, there was a span of 12 bases. This chain's CDR3 is CASSPGTDSGNTIYF. CDR3 sequence (DNA): TGTGCCAGCTCTCCCGGGACGGACTCTGGAAACACCATATATTTT.

V usage is TRBV2 and J usage is TRBJ1-2; D is ambiguous. CDR1 is SNHLY, CDR2 FYNNEI, per germline. V lost 9 bases, J lost 4 bases, and 6 bases lay in between. This CDR3 contains 10 residues. This CDR3 reads CASSGYGYTF. CDR3 bases: TGTGCCAGTTCCGGCTATGGCTACACCTTC.

This clone appeared a single time. The chain links TRBV7-3 to TRBJ2-1; the D gene is possibly TRBD1 (5 bases). The CDR3 covers 16 residues. Trimming took off 5 bases at V and 5 bases at J, with 19 bases between the two ends. Germline loops: CDR1 SGHTA, CDR2 FQGTGA. The CDR3 loop is CASSPQGPLSNNEQFF. The CDR3 DNA reads as TGTGCCAGCAGCCCGCAGGGTCCGCTGTCTAACAATGAGCAGTTCTTC.

The J gene is TRBJ2-5, the V gene TRBV7-3; 8 bases are a match to TRBD2. This CDR3 is 13 amino acids long. The V gene end was trimmed by 5 bases and the J gene end by 5 bases; junction bases not matched to a gene: 4. The germline CDR1 and CDR2 sequences are SGHTA and FQGTGA. CDR3 protein: CASSPSGLETQYF. DNA for the CDR3: TGTGCCAGCAGCCCTAGCGGGTTGGAGACCCAGTACTTC.

In its sample, this clone was seen once. This chain joins TRBV12-3 or TRBV12-4 and TRBJ2-2; D gene uncertain. V lost 3 bases and J 4 bases, leaving 6 bases between the germline ends. This CDR3 contains 13 residues. CDR3 nucleotide sequence: TGTGCCAGCAGTTTGCAGAGCACCGGGGAGCTGTTTTTT. It yields the protein CASSLQSTGELFF.

This clone was observed a handful of times. The chain uses TRBV7-3 and TRBJ1-2, with TRBD1 matching 8 bases. V trimming: 5 bases; J trimming: 6 bases; junction bases outside the gene matches: 11. CDR1 is SGHTA, CDR2 FQGTGA, per germline. The CDR3 contains 15 residues. The CDR3 sequence is CASSQWTGNADGYTF. DNA of the CDR3: TGTGCCAGCAGCCAGTGGACAGGGAATGCGGATGGCTACACCTTC. Together with reference TRBV7-3 and TRBJ1-2, the CDR3 gives the full variable domain: GAGVSQTPSNKVTEKGKYVELRCDPISGHTALYWYRQSLGQGPEFLIYFQGTGAADDSGLPNDRFFAVRPEGSVSTLKIQRTERGDSAVYLCASSQWTGNADGYTFGSGTRLTVV.

This chain links TRBV11-2 with TRBJ2-5; perhaps TRBD1 as D (5 bases). CDR1 and CDR2 from the germline V gene are SGHAT and FQNNGV. There are 14 residues in the CDR3. V lost 4 bases to trimming and J lost 5 bases, with 14 bases between them. The CDR3 here is CASSSQGGWETQYF. CDR3 sequence (DNA): TGTGCCAGCAGCTCCCAGGGCGGCTGGGAGACCCAGTACTTC.

This clone appeared a single time. The V gene is TRBV6-6, the J gene TRBJ2-1, with unresolved D. The V gene lost 0 bases and the J gene lost 5 bases, with 5 bases spanning the gap. CDR3 size: 13 residues. Germline V CDR1 and CDR2: MNHNY, SVGAGI (reference sequence). The chain's CDR3 is CASSYSRNNEQFF. The CDR3 bases are TGTGCCAGCAGTTACTCTCGTAACAATGAGCAGTTCTTC.

This rearrangement joins TRBV7-9 to TRBJ2-7, with D perhaps TRBD1 (5 bases). V lost 7 bases, J lost 6 bases, and 19 bases lay in between. This CDR3 has 14 residues. Germline assignment: CDR1 SEHNR and CDR2 FQNEAQ (reference sequence). The CDR3 bases are TGTGCCAGCACCTCCTCAACAGGTAATGGCGAGCAGTACGTC. It encodes CASTSSTGNGEQYV.

This clone was recorded a few times. This chain links TRBV2 with TRBJ2-7, with TRBD1 matching over 12 bases. There are 14 residues in the CDR3. CDR1 is SNHLY, CDR2 FYNNEI, per germline. Trimming at V came to 7 bases and at J to 4 bases, leaving 5 bases not matched to a gene. CDR3 sequence: CASTRDRGPYEQYV. CDR3 DNA sequence: TGTGCCAGCACTAGGGACAGGGGGCCGTACGAGCAGTACGTC.

The V call is TRBV27, the J call TRBJ1-2, with a weak D call TRBD1 (5 bases). Trimming left V 4 bases short and J 2 bases short, with 14 bases between. The germline CDR1 and CDR2 sequences are MNHEY and SMNVEV (reference sequence). The CDR3 has 15 residues. CDR3 in amino acids: CASSSLGRQNYGYTF. CDR3 DNA sequence: TGTGCCAGCAGTTCCCTGGGACGGCAAAACTATGGCTACACCTTC.

This clone was seen just once. The V and J genes are TRBV4-2 and TRBJ2-6; perhaps TRBD2 as D (5 bases). Trimming took off 1 base at V and 2 bases at J, with 12 bases between the two ends. The CDR3 loop spans 17 amino acids. Germline assignment: CDR1 LGHNA and CDR2 YNFKEQ. In DNA form, the CDR3 reads TGTGCCAGCAGCCAAGCTCCGATCGGGGCTGGGGCCAACGTCCTGACTTTC. Protein sequence: CASSQAPIGAGANVLTF.

The chain uses TRBV5-5 and TRBJ1-3; maybe TRBD1 (5 bases). The CDR3 sequence is 14 residues long. Per the germline V gene, CDR1 is SGHKS and CDR2 is YYEKEE (reference sequence). V was cut by 1 base and J by 4 bases, with 9 bases left in between. The CDR3 here is CASSLWQGGNTIYF. Written as DNA, the CDR3 is TGTGCCAGCAGCTTGTGGCAGGGAGGAAACACCATATATTTT. Variable domain in full (rest from reference TRBV5-5 and TRBJ1-3): DAGVTQSPTHLIKTRGQQVTLRCSPISGHKSVSWYQQVLGQGPQFIFQYYEKEERGRGNFPDRFSARQFPNYSSELNVNALLLGDSALYLCASSLWQGGNTIYFGEGSWLTVV.

The genes are TRBV30 and TRBJ2-5; 7 bases align to TRBD2. This CDR3 is built from 15 residues. Per the germline V gene, CDR1 is GTSNPN and CDR2 is SVGIG (reference sequence). The V segment lost 3 bases and the J segment 0 bases; nucleotides outside the gene matches: 7. The CDR3 region has the DNA TGTGCCTGGAGCCTCACCGGGGGGTACCAAGAGACCCAGTACTTC. Translation gives CAWSLTGGYQETQYF.

The chain carries TRBV5-1 and TRBJ1-2; D remains unclear. CDR1 and CDR2 from the germline V gene are SGHRS and YFSETQ. The CDR3 consists of 11 residues. V was trimmed by 0 bases and J by 7 bases, leaving 4 bases between them. In DNA form, the CDR3 reads TGCGCCAGCAGCTTGGGTGGTGGCTACACCTTC. This encodes CASSLGGGYTF. Based on the CDR3 plus reference TRBV5-1 and TRBJ1-2, the full variable domain is KAGVTQTPRYLIKTRGQQVTLSCSPISGHRSVSWYQQTPGQGLQFLFEYFSETQRNKGNFPGRFSGRQFSNSRSEMNVSTLELGDSALYLCASSLGGGYTFGSGTRLTVV.

The chain joins TRBV6-4 to TRBJ1-1, with D hard to call. Germline V CDR1 and CDR2: MRHNA, SNTAGT. The CDR3 runs 13 residues. Trimming left V 5 bases short and J 1 base short, with 8 bases between. For the CDR3, the DNA is TGTGCCAGCAGTCTCAACAAGAACACTGAAGCTTTCTTT. It is translated as CASSLNKNTEAFF.

This chain uses TRBV5-1 with TRBJ1-2; D is uncertain. Germline V gene data show CDR1 as SGHRS and CDR2 as YFSETQ. The CDR3 covers 14 residues. Trimming cost V 4 bases and J 6 bases, with 16 bases left between them. The CDR3 protein is CASSPRQDPDGYTF. The CDR3 DNA sequence: TGCGCCAGCAGCCCTCGCCAGGATCCAGATGGCTACACCTTC.

In its sample, this clone was seen once. This chain joins TRBV19 and TRBJ2-2, with D hard to call. This CDR3 comprises 11 residues. Germline assignment: CDR1 LNHDA and CDR2 SQIVND (reference sequence). V was shortened by 6 bases and J by 1 base, with 0 bases between the two germline ends. The DNA for the CDR3 is TGTGCCAGTAGGAACACCGGGGAGCTGTTTTTT. It is translated as CASRNTGELFF.